These T cell receptor beta chains were read from a single sample in a study of PD-1 blockade in classical Hodgkin lymphoma. TCRdb's table, derived via immunoSEQ multiplex PCR, lists solely in-frame clones and lacks some. The sample holds 10,000 to 15,000 clones, 75% to 95% seen once. The sample consisted of peripheral blood mononuclear cells (PBMCs), taken at baseline. These receptors originate from a human donor with classical Hodgkin lymphoma. The CDR3 runs from the conserved cysteine through the conserved F or W. A D gene is named only where the DNA matches it firmly. Size values are once, few and many counts, or a class for expanded clones, and some rows have none.

j_call v_call d_call clone_size cdr3_aa cdr3_nt
TRBJ1-3 TRBV5-6 NA NA CASSFRTDSGNTIYF TGTGCCAGCAGCTTCCGGACAGACTCTGGAAACACCATATATTTT
TRBJ1-5 TRBV6-5 NA NA CASRDSLHQPQHF TGTGCCAGCAGGGACAGCCTCCATCAGCCCCAGCATTTT
TRBJ2-3 TRBV6-5 NA NA CASRDAGADTDTQYF TGTGCCAGCAGAGACGCGGGGGCCGACACAGATACGCAGTATTTT
TRBJ1-6 TRBV12-2 NA NA CASRLVVPGTGLVVKLSPLHF TGTGCAAGTCGCTTAGTAGTCCCAGGGACAGGGTTGGTGGTGAAGCTCTCACCCCTCCACTTT
TRBJ2-5 TRBV5-1 NA NA CASSLRVRGETQYF TGCGCCAGCAGCTTGAGGGTTAGAGGAGAGACCCAGTACTTC
TRBJ1-5 TRBV7-9 NA NA CASSSSGDQPQHF TGTGCCAGCAGCTCCTCAGGGGATCAGCCCCAGCATTTT
TRBJ2-5 TRBV7-9 NA NA CASSLFLDSETQYF TGTGCCAGCAGCTTATTTCTAGACTCAGAGACCCAGTACTTC
TRBJ2-5 TRBV5-1 NA NA CASSIANGQETQYF TGCGCCAGCAGCATCGCAAATGGCCAAGAGACCCAGTACTTC
TRBJ1-2 TRBV28 NA NA CASSPLAGGVYGYTF TGTGCCAGCAGTCCCTTGGCTGGGGGGGTTTATGGCTACACCTTC
TRBJ2-4 TRBV5-1 NA NA CASSPRGREDIQYF TGCGCCAGCAGCCCGCGGGGGCGGGAAGACATTCAGTACTTC
TRBJ2-1 TRBV5-1 NA NA CASSSGGNEQFF TGCGCCAGCAGCTCAGGAGGGAATGAGCAGTTCTTC
TRBJ1-6 TRBV5-1 TRBD1 few CASSLTGGSDSPLHF TGCGCCAGCAGCTTGACAGGGGGAAGTGATTCACCCCTCCACTTT
TRBJ2-2 TRBV28 NA NA CASSSPGLYTGELFF TGTGCCAGCAGTTCCCCGGGACTCTACACCGGGGAGCTGTTTTTT
TRBJ2-7 TRBV28 NA NA CASKSSGLGTVRYEQYF TGTGCCAGCAAGTCCTCCGGGCTCGGGACCGTCAGGTACGAGCAGTACTTC
TRBJ2-3 TRBV21-1 NA NA CASGRTGGDRTPSSTDTQYF TGTGCCAGCGGACGAACGGGGGGGGACAGGACCCCATCTAGCACAGATACGCAGTATTTT
TRBJ2-5 TRBV5-1 NA NA CASSLLGGPATQYF TGCGCCAGCAGCTTGCTGGGGGGGCCTGCGACCCAGTACTTC
TRBJ1-6 TRBV7-9 TRBD1 once CASSSQGGSYNSPLHF TGTGCCAGCAGCTCCCAGGGGGGCTCCTATAATTCACCCCTCCACTTT
TRBJ1-6 TRBV6-1 TRBD1 NA CASSESVTGGDTVHF TGTGCCAGCAGTGAATCGGTTACAGGGGGTGACACCGTCCACTTT
TRBJ1-6 TRBV7-9 NA NA CASSLNTAEAPLHF TGTGCCAGCAGCTTAAACACTGCAGAAGCACCCCTCCACTTT
TRBJ1-1 TRBV29-1 NA NA CSVAFPAGYTEAFF TGCAGCGTCGCTTTCCCGGCCGGTTACACTGAAGCTTTCTTT
TRBJ1-2 TRBV30 NA NA CAWSVQGPPVGGYTF TGTGCCTGGAGCGTACAGGGACCCCCGGTGGGTGGCTACACCTTC
TRBJ2-1 TRBV6-1 TRBD2 NA CASSEGLARNEQFF TGTGCCAGCAGTGAAGGACTAGCGCGGAATGAGCAGTTCTTC
TRBJ1-4 TRBV5-1 NA NA CASSPEGLPTNEKLFF TGCGCCAGCAGCCCCGAGGGGCTCCCAACTAATGAAAAACTGTTTTTT
TRBJ1-1 TRBV4-1 NA NA CASSPEGGNTEAFF TGCGCCAGCAGCCCGGAAGGGGGAAACACTGAAGCTTTCTTT
TRBJ1-2 TRBV28 NA NA CASSFRTDLYGYTF TGTGCCAGCAGTTTCCGGACAGACCTCTATGGCTACACCTTC
TRBJ2-7 TRBV11-2 NA NA CASSFNRVEQYF TGTGCCAGCAGCTTTAACAGGGTGGAGCAGTACTTC
TRBJ2-2 TRBV5-1 NA NA CASSLTGTGELFF TGCGCCAGCAGCTTGACAGGGACCGGGGAGCTGTTTTTT
TRBJ1-5 TRBV2 TRBD1 NA CASRGTGYSNQPQHF TGTGCCAGCAGGGGGACAGGCTATAGCAATCAGCCCCAGCATTTT
TRBJ2-1 TRBV5-4 TRBD1 NA CASSLDPPGQTYNEQFF TGTGCCAGCAGCTTGGATCCCCCGGGACAGACATACAATGAGCAGTTCTTC
TRBJ2-2 TRBV6-6 TRBD1 NA CASRDGTGGNTGELFF TGTGCCAGCAGAGATGGGACAGGAGGTAACACCGGGGAGCTGTTTTTT
TRBJ2-3 TRBV10-3 NA NA CAIRGADTQYF TGTGCCATCAGGGGTGCAGATACGCAGTATTTT
TRBJ2-2 TRBV2 NA few CASRPGTANTGELFF TGTGCCAGCAGGCCCGGGACTGCGAACACCGGGGAGCTGTTTTTT
TRBJ2-7 TRBV30 NA NA CAWTTGAGDNEQYF TGTGCCTGGACAACAGGCGCAGGGGATAACGAGCAGTACTTC
TRBJ1-4 TRBV5-5 NA NA CASSPRPGVEKLFF TGTGCCAGCAGCCCAAGACCAGGGGTTGAAAAACTGTTTTTT
TRBJ1-5 TRBV27 NA NA CASRRTAGPYQPQHF TGTGCCAGCCGGAGGACGGCAGGGCCCTATCAGCCCCAGCATTTT
TRBJ1-3 TRBV30 TRBD1 few CAWRRDRAPSGNTIYF TGTGCCTGGAGGAGAGACAGGGCTCCCTCTGGAAACACCATATATTTT
TRBJ1-5 TRBV2 NA NA CASSVGGSNQPQHF TGTGCCAGCAGTGTGGGCGGAAGCAATCAGCCCCAGCATTTT
TRBJ2-7 TRBV27 NA NA CASSPGWGYEQYF TGTGCCAGCAGCCCCGGGTGGGGGTACGAGCAGTACTTC
TRBJ1-4 TRBV5-1 NA NA CASSLTGRADEKLFF TGCGCCAGCAGCTTGACCGGCAGGGCCGATGAAAAACTGTTTTTT
TRBJ1-6 TRBV28 NA few CASSLQGWNSPLHF TGTGCCAGCAGTTTGCAGGGTTGGAATTCACCCCTCCACTTT
TRBJ1-2 TRBV9 TRBD1 NA CASSSIGTGVGYGYTF TGTGCCAGCAGCTCAATCGGGACAGGGGTCGGCTATGGCTACACCTTC
TRBJ1-2 TRBV28 NA NA CASRRPNYGYTF TGTGCCAGCAGGAGACCTAACTATGGCTACACCTTC
TRBJ2-2 TRBV5-1 TRBD2 NA CASSPMLADTGELFF TGCGCCAGCAGCCCGATGCTAGCGGACACCGGGGAGCTGTTTTTT
TRBJ2-7 TRBV28 NA NA CASSLAHSGGVHF TGTGCCAGCAGTTTAGCCCACTCAGGGGGGGTACACTTC
TRBJ2-7 TRBV11-2 TRBD1 NA CASSPGDSYEQYF TGTGCCAGCAGCCCCGGGGACAGCTACGAGCAGTACTTC
TRBJ1-1 TRBV10-2 TRBD1 few CASRGGTGGRTEAFF TGCGCCAGCAGAGGGGGGACAGGGGGACGAACTGAAGCTTTCTTT
TRBJ2-3 TRBV27 NA NA CASSLSWATSTDTQYF TGTGCCAGCAGTTTATCCTGGGCCACTAGCACAGATACGCAGTATTTT
TRBJ2-1 TRBV4-1 TRBD1 NA CASSRGGTGLYNEQFF TGCGCCAGCAGCCGAGGGGGGACAGGACTATACAATGAGCAGTTCTTC
TRBJ2-2 TRBV27 NA NA CASVRRGDSANTGELFF TGTGCCAGCGTAAGGAGGGGAGACAGCGCGAACACCGGGGAGCTGTTTTTT
TRBJ2-7 TRBV4-1 NA NA CASSPDHYEQYF TGCGCCAGCAGTCCGGACCACTACGAGCAGTACTTC
TRBJ2-1 TRBV5-1 TRBD1 NA CASSLRGPGNEQFF TGCGCCAGCAGCTTGAGGGGGCCGGGTAATGAGCAGTTCTTC
TRBJ1-6 TRBV7-9 TRBD1 NA CASSFQGARYNSPLHF TGTGCCAGCAGCTTTCAGGGGGCGCGTTATAATTCACCCCTCCACTTT
TRBJ2-1 TRBV9 TRBD2 NA CASSSGTSGHNEQFF TGTGCCAGCAGCTCAGGGACTAGCGGACACAATGAGCAGTTCTTC